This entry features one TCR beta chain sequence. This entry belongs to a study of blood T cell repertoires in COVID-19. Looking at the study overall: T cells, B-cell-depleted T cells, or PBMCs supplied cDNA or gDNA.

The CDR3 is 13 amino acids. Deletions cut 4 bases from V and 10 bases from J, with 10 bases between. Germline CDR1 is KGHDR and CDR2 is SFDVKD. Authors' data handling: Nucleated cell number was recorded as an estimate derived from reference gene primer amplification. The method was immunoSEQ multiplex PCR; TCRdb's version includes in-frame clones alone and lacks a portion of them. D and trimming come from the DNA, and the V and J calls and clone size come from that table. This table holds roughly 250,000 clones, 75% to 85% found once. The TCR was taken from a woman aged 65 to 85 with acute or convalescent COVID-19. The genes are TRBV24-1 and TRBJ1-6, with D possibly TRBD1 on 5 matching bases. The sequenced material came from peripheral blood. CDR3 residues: CATSDQGGSPLHF. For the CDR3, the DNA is TGTGCCACCAGTGACCAGGGCGGATCACCCCTCCACTTT.